A single sample gave rise to the 12 T cell receptor beta chains below, sequenced in a study of T-cell reconstitution after alpha-beta-depleted transplantation in children. For TCRbeta, the library was prepared with unique molecular identifiers. TCRdb independently ran MiXCR on the PCR reads; one entry per CDR3 protein. The table has approximately 650,000 distinct CDR3 sequences, about an eighth seen once. The sample consisted of PBMCs, taken before TCRalphabeta/CD19-depleted stem cell transplant. The receptors were sampled from a girl aged 2 to 9 with congenital amegakaryocytic thrombocytopenia, due to receive a stem cell transplant.

The chain is built from TRBV4-1 and TRBJ2-7, with 9 bases identical to TRBD1. The germline V gene encodes CDR1 MGHRA and CDR2 YSYEKL. V gave up 3 bases and J gave up 3 bases; unmatched junction bases: 9. This CDR3 contains 16 residues. CDR3 amino acids: CASSHSPGQGSYEQYF. CDR3 nucleotides: TGCGCCAGCAGCCATTCTCCGGGACAGGGAAGCTACGAGCAGTACTTC.

The chain uses TRBV9 and TRBJ2-4; 7 bases map to TRBD2. The CDR3 runs 13 residues. With 1 base clipped from V and 7 bases from J, the junction kept 2 bases outside the gene matches. The V gene's germline CDR1 is SGDLS and CDR2 YYNGEE. The CDR3 coding sequence is TGTGCCAGCAGCGTAAACGGGGGGAACATTCAGTACTTC. Protein product: CASSVNGGNIQYF.

This clonotype was detected many times. This chain connects TRBV5-6 to TRBJ1-1; 10 positions agree with TRBD1. There are 13 residues in the CDR3. Germline V lookup: CDR1 SGHDT, CDR2 YYEEEE. V lost 4 bases and J lost 11; bases outside the gene matches: 8. CDR3 DNA sequence: TGTGCCAGCAGCAAAGACAGGGGGCGTCGGGCTTTCTTT. The encoded protein is CASSKDRGRRAFF.

This clonotype was counted only a few times. The chain combines TRBV7-2 with TRBJ1-1; D is perhaps TRBD1 (5 bases). The V gene lost 2 bases and the J gene lost 3 bases, with 10 bases spanning the gap. The V gene's germline CDR1 is SGHTA and CDR2 FQGNSA. The CDR3 has 14 amino acids. CDR3 in amino acids: CASSLQGLDTEAFF. CDR3 sequence (DNA): TGTGCCAGCAGCTTACAGGGATTAGACACTGAAGCTTTCTTT.

This clonotype appeared many times. The chain carries TRBV7-8 and TRBJ2-1, with TRBD2 matching 8 bases. With V trimmed by 2 bases and J by 6 bases, 6 bases remained unmatched. Germline values: CDR1 SGHVS, CDR2 FQNEAQ. The CDR3 has 15 residues. The CDR3 here is CASSLRPREVNEQFF. CDR3 bases: TGTGCCAGCAGCTTACGTCCGCGGGAGGTCAATGAGCAGTTCTTC.

This clonotype turned up a few times. The chain links TRBV28 to TRBJ2-3, with 10 nucleotides matching TRBD2. CDR1 and CDR2 from the germline V gene are MDHEN and SYDVKM. This CDR3 has 19 amino acids. Losses at the gene ends were 4 bases for V and 5 bases for J; bases not matched to a gene: 18. The CDR3 loop is CASSSLLTGLAGVRDTQYF. The CDR3 DNA reads TGTGCCAGCAGTTCCTTACTCACAGGTCTAGCGGGAGTTCGAGATACGCAGTATTTT.

The rearrangement links TRBV5-1 to TRBJ2-1, with TRBD2 as a possible D gene (5 bases). Deletions cut 6 bases from V and 10 bases from J, with 14 bases between. CDR1 is SGHRS, CDR2 YFSETQ, per germline. The CDR3 runs to 12 residues. CDR3 region: CASTREGLEQFF. The CDR3 DNA sequence: TGCGCCAGCACCCGAGAGGGATTAGAGCAGTTCTTC.

This clonotype occurred many times. V and J are TRBV5-1 and TRBJ2-3, with a weak D call TRBD2 (5 bases). Germline-derived CDR1 and CDR2 are SGHRS and YFSETQ. The CDR3 runs to 13 residues. Trimming removed 4 bases from V and 2 bases from J, with 8 bases in between. CDR3 residues: CASSSGPTDTQYF. As DNA, the CDR3 is TGCGCCAGCAGCAGCGGACCCACAGATACGCAGTATTTT.

This clonotype was detected a few times. This chain connects TRBV3-1 to TRBJ2-1; D gene ambiguous. Germline V gives CDR1 LGHDT, CDR2 YNNKEL (reference sequence). The CDR3 spans 17 residues. Between the trimmed V and J ends, which lost 0 bases and 6 bases, there was a span of 18 bases. The CDR3 bases are TGTGCCAGCAGCCAAGAGTCCGGCTCCCTGAGAGGCAATGAGCAGTTCTTC. Encoded protein: CASSQESGSLRGNEQFF.

V gene TRBV7-9 combines with J gene TRBJ2-7; a weak D match, TRBD2 (6 bases). Germline loops: CDR1 SEHNR, CDR2 FQNEAQ (reference sequence). There are 14 residues in the CDR3. Trimming removed 4 bases at V and 7 bases at J, with 17 bases between. The CDR3: CASSSTGGVVEQYF. For the CDR3, the DNA is TGTGCCAGCAGCTCAACTGGAGGGGTTGTGGAGCAGTACTTC.

This clonotype was seen repeatedly, ten times or more. J is TRBJ2-5 and V is TRBV5-1, with unresolved D. The CDR3 has 13 residues. V dropped 0 bases and J dropped 5 bases, with 8 bases sitting between them. Germline loops: CDR1 SGHRS, CDR2 YFSETQ. The CDR3 DNA reads TGCGCCAGCAGCTTGGGGGATCGGGAGACCCAGTACTTC. It yields the protein CASSLGDRETQYF.

This clonotype was observed at least ten times. The gene calls are TRBV5-1 and TRBJ2-3; 8 bases are a match to TRBD2. The V segment lost 2 bases and the J segment 7 bases; nucleotides outside the gene matches: 9. The germline V gene has CDR1 SGHRS and CDR2 YFSETQ. CDR3 size: 15 residues. The chain's CDR3 is CASSFGGRTENTQYF. Here the CDR3 DNA reads TGCGCCAGCAGCTTTGGCGGGAGGACGGAAAATACGCAGTATTTT.